This T cell receptor (beta chain) was recovered during a study of T cell responses to AZD1222 COVID-19 vaccine. CDR3 length equals 14 residues. J lost 4 bases, V lost 0 bases, and 0 bases had no gene match. In germline, CDR1 is SGHNT, CDR2 YYREEE (reference sequence). Assay: immunoSEQ multiplex PCR; the TCRdb copy retains only in-frame clones and omits some. Counted here are fewer than 120,000 clones, around 80% occurring once; the ten biggest clones make up around 4.6%. The genes are TRBV5-4 and TRBJ2-3, with 9 bases fitting TRBD2. This material consisted of peripheral blood, taken on day 0 of AZD1222 vaccination. The origin of this receptor is an adult in good health. CDR3 amino acids: CASSLGGGADTQYF. DNA for the CDR3: TGTGCCAGCAGCTTGGGCGGGGGGGCAGATACGCAGTATTTT.